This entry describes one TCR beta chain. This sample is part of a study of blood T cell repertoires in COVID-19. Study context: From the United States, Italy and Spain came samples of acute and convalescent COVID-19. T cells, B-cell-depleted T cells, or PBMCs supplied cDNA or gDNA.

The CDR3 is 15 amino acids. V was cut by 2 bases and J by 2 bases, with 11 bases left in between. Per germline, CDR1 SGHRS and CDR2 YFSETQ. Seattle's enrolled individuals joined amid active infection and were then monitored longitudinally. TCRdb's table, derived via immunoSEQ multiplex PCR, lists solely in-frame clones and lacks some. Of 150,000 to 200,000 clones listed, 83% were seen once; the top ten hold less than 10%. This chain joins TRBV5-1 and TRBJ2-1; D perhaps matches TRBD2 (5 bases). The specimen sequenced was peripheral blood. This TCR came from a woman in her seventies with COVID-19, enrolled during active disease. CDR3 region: CASSFGVAPYNEQFF. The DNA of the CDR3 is TGCGCCAGCAGCTTCGGGGTAGCGCCCTACAATGAGCAGTTCTTC.